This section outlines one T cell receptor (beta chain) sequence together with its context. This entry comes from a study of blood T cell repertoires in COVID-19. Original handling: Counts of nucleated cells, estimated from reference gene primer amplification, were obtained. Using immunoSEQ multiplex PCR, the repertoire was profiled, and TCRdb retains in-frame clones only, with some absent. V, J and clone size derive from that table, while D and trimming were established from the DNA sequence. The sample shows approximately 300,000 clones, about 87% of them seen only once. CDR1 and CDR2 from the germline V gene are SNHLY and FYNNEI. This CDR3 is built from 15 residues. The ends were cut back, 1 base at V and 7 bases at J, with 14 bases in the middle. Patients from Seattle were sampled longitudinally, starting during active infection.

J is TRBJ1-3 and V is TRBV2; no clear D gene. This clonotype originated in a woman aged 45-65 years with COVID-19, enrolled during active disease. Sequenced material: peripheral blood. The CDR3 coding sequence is TGTGCCAGCAGTGAAGACCCACCTCCGGGGAACACCATATATTTT. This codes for CASSEDPPPGNTIYF.